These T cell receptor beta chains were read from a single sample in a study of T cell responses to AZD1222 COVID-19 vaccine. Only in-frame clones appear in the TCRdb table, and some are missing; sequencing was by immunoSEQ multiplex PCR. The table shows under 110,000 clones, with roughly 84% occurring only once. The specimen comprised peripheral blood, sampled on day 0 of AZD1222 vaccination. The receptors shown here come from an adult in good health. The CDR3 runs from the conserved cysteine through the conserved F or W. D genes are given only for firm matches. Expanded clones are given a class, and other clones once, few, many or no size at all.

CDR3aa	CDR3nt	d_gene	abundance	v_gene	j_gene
CASSLVTDPEAFF	TGTGCCAGCAGTTTGGTTACTGACCCTGAAGCTTTCTTT	NA	NA	TRBV28	TRBJ1-1
CASSPTSGRVKYF	TGTGCCAGCAGTCCCACTAGCGGGAGGGTCAAGTACTTC	TRBD2	NA	TRBV27	TRBJ2-7
CASRRSLAGTTYEQYF	TGTGCCAGCAGGAGAAGTCTAGCGGGAACTACCTACGAGCAGTACTTC	TRBD2	NA	TRBV27	TRBJ2-7
CASSLQGGQGVTEAFF	TGTGCCAGCAGCCTTCAGGGGGGACAGGGCGTCACTGAAGCTTTCTTT	TRBD1	NA	TRBV9	TRBJ1-1
CASSEFSNTEAFF	TGTGCCAGCAGTGAGTTCAGTAACACTGAAGCTTTCTTT	NA	NA	TRBV6-1	TRBJ1-1
CATSRATNEKLFF	TGTGCCACCAGCAGAGCAACTAATGAAAAACTGTTTTTT	NA	NA	TRBV15	TRBJ1-4
CASKDFSSGRRDEQFF	TGTGCCAGCAAAGACTTCTCTAGCGGGAGGCGCGATGAGCAGTTCTTC	TRBD2	NA	TRBV6-7	TRBJ2-1
CASSWARYGYTF	TGTGCCAGCAGTTGGGCCCGCTATGGCTACACCTTC	NA	NA	TRBV12-3/TRBV12-4	TRBJ1-2
CASSPAGGVTEAFF	TGTGCCAGCTCACCGGCAGGGGGGGTCACTGAAGCTTTCTTT	TRBD1	NA	TRBV18	TRBJ1-1
CASSLSEGLGNQPQHF	TGTGCCAGCAGTTTATCGGAGGGCTTGGGTAATCAGCCCCAGCATTTT	NA	NA	TRBV27	TRBJ1-5
CASAGTFNSPLHF	TGTGCCAGCGCGGGGACGTTTAATTCACCCCTCCACTTT	NA	NA	TRBV14	TRBJ1-6
CASSPRHTEAFF	TGTGCCAGCAGCCCCCGCCACACTGAAGCTTTCTTT	NA	once	TRBV3-1/TRBV3-2	TRBJ1-1
CASARDGGENTEAFF	TGTGCCAGCGCAAGGGACGGTGGGGAAAACACTGAAGCTTTCTTT	NA	NA	TRBV5-4	TRBJ1-1
CASSLGGDGETQYF	TGTGCCAGCAGCTTAGGGGGGGATGGGGAGACCCAGTACTTC	NA	NA	TRBV7-6	TRBJ2-5
CASSLDFMNTEAFF	TGTGCCAGCAGCTTAGACTTTATGAACACTGAAGCTTTCTTT	NA	NA	TRBV11-3	TRBJ1-1
CASSAGSRGYTF	TGTGCCAGCAGTGCAGGGTCGCGCGGCTACACCTTC	NA	NA	TRBV2	TRBJ1-2